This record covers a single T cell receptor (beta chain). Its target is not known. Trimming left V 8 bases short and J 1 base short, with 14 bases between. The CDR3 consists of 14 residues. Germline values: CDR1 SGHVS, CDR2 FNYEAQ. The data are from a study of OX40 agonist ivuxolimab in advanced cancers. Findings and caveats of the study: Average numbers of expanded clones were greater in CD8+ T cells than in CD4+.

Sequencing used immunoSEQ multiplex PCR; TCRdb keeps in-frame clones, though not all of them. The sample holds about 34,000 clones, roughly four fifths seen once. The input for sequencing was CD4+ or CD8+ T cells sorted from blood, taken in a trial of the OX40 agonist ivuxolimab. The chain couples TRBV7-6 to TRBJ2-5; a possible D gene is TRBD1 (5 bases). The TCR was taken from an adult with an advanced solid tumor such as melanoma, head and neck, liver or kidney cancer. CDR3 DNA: TGTGCCAGCTCCTGGGGCAGGCTCCAAGAGACCCAGTACTTC. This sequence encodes CASSWGRLQETQYF.